Following are 8 T cell receptor beta chains from one sample sequenced in a study of blood T cell repertoires in COVID-19. Sequencing was performed with immunoSEQ multiplex PCR; in TCRdb, only in-frame clones are kept and a portion is missing. Counted here are fewer than 450,000 clones, more than 70% occurring once; the ten biggest clones make up more than 0.95%. The sequencing input was PBMCs or T cells enriched from blood (not recorded which). The source of these receptors is a woman aged 18-29 years who had recovered from COVID-19.

This sequence joins TRBV7-8 and TRBJ1-6; the D gene is possibly TRBD1 (5 bases). Per the germline V gene, CDR1 is SGHVS and CDR2 is FQNEAQ. The CDR3 covers 13 residues. The V and J ends lost 4 bases and 10 bases respectively, with 11 bases between them. CDR3 residues: CASSWGVESPLHF. The CDR3 region has the DNA TGTGCCAGCAGCTGGGGGGTTGAATCACCCCTCCACTTT.

As DNA, the CDR3 is TGTGCCAGCAGCCCCCTCCAGTACTCCTACGAGCAGTACTTC. Its protein is CASSPLQYSYEQYF. The chain has TRBV7-2 and TRBJ2-7; D is ambiguous. CDR1 is SGHTA, CDR2 FQGNSA, per germline. The CDR3 loop spans 14 amino acids. Trimming left V 5 bases short and J 0 bases short, with 11 bases between.

The rearrangement uses TRBV29-1 and TRBJ2-7; 8 nucleotides agree with TRBD2. Losses at the gene ends were 4 bases for V and 3 bases for J; bases not matched to a gene: 8. Germline V gene lookup returns CDR1 SQVTM and CDR2 ANQGSEA. This CDR3 comprises 14 residues. DNA of the CDR3: TGCAGCGTTGCGGGGGGGCGTCAATTCTACGAGCAGTACTTC. Protein product: CSVAGGRQFYEQYF.

The chain uses TRBV6-6 and TRBJ1-2; no clear D. V dropped 5 bases and J dropped 8 bases, with 27 bases sitting between them. The CDR3 covers 17 residues. Germline V gene lookup returns CDR1 MNHNY and CDR2 SVGAGI (reference sequence). Here the CDR3 reads CASSPFPLTRVGKGYTF. The CDR3 coding sequence is TGTGCCAGCAGTCCCTTCCCCCTTACAAGGGTCGGGAAGGGCTACACCTTC.

This chain joins TRBV12-3 or TRBV12-4 and TRBJ1-1; a weak D match, TRBD1 (6 bases). V was clipped by 3 bases and J by 10 bases, with 15 bases between them. The CDR3 covers 13 residues. CDR3: CASSFYAGRGAFF. Written as DNA, the CDR3 is TGTGCCAGCAGTTTTTACGCGGGCAGGGGAGCTTTCTTT.

The J gene is TRBJ2-3, the V gene TRBV6-2 or TRBV6-3, with 8 bases matching TRBD2. From germline, CDR1 is MNHEY and CDR2 SVGEGT. This CDR3 has 16 residues. V trimming: 2 bases; J trimming: 5 bases; junction bases outside the gene matches: 9. The chain's CDR3 is CASSYPTTGGRDTQYF. The DNA of the CDR3 is TGTGCCAGCAGTTACCCGACGACGGGAGGGCGAGATACGCAGTATTTT.

The chain uses TRBV6-5 and TRBJ2-3; TRBD2 might be the D (5 bases). V was cut by 7 bases and J by 0 bases, with 5 bases left in between. This CDR3 spans 12 amino acids. Germline V lookup: CDR1 MNHEY, CDR2 SVGAGI. CDR3 in DNA: TGTGCCAGCAAGCGGAGCACAGATACGCAGTATTTT. Amino acids: CASKRSTDTQYF.

The J gene is TRBJ2-7, the V gene TRBV5-1; 9 bases are shared with TRBD1. The CDR3 has 14 amino acids. Germline V gene sequence: CDR1 SGHRS, CDR2 YFSETQ. J lost 5 bases, V lost 4 bases, and 7 bases had no gene match. CDR3 coding DNA: TGCGCCAGCAGCATCGGGACAGGGCGCGACGAGCAGTACTTC. Its protein is CASSIGTGRDEQYF.